One and the same sample provided the 9 T cell receptor beta chains below, sequenced in a study of blood T cells in healthy people across ages. Next came a second PCR, run for roughly 6 to 11 cycles, which used a sample-barcoded 5' primer along with a J-beta primer mix. Using its own MiXCR run on the 5' RACE reads, TCRdb lists one record per CDR3 protein. The repertoire holds approximately 2,000,000 distinct CDR3 sequences, with about two fifths as singletons. Material for sequencing was blood. The receptors derive from a human donor in good health.

J is TRBJ2-5 and V is TRBV15; tentatively, D is TRBD1 (7 bases). This CDR3 is built from 14 residues. Germline V gives CDR1 LNHNV, CDR2 YYDKDF (reference sequence). Trimming took off 1 base at V and 4 bases at J, with 10 bases between the two ends. The CDR3 loop is CATSRGQGGETQYF. The CDR3 coding sequence is TGTGCCACCAGCAGAGGACAGGGAGGAGAGACCCAGTACTTC. The entire variable domain, with the rest obtained from reference TRBV15 and TRBJ2-5, is as follows: DAMVIQNPRYQVTQFGKPVTLSCSQTLNHNVMYWYQQKSSQAPKLLFHYYDKDFNNEADTPDNFQSRRPNTSFCFLDIRSPGLGDTAMYLCATSRGQGGETQYFGPGTRLLVL.

The chain couples TRBV16 to TRBJ2-4; D gene unclear. The J call may be mistaken, given a closer DNA end match to TRBJ2-7. CDR3 length: 14 residues. Germline loops: CDR1 KGHSY, CDR2 FQNENV. The CDR3 reads CASSQLLGTYEQYF. The CDR3 bases are TGTGCCAGCAGCCAATTGTTGGGAACCTACGAGCAGTACTTC.

The rearrangement links TRBV30 to TRBJ2-7, with D perhaps TRBD2 (6 bases). Germline CDR1 and CDR2: GTSNPN and SVGIG (reference sequence). Between the trimmed V and J ends, which lost 0 bases and 6 bases, there was a span of 12 bases. The CDR3 runs 13 residues. CDR3 in amino acids: CAWSVAREAEQYF. The CDR3 nucleotides read TGTGCCTGGAGTGTGGCCAGGGAGGCCGAGCAGTACTTC. Drawing the rest from reference TRBV30 and TRBJ2-7, the complete variable domain is SQTIHQWPATLVQPVGSPLSLECTVEGTSNPNLYWYRQAAGRGLQLLFYSVGIGQISSEVPQNLSASRPQDRQFILSSKKLLLSDSGFYLCAWSVAREAEQYFGPGTRLTVT.

The gene calls are TRBV7-2 and TRBJ2-7; 7 positions match TRBD2. V trimming: 5 bases; J trimming: 6 bases; junction bases outside the gene matches: 13. The CDR3 is 15 amino acids. The V gene's germline CDR1 is SGHTA and CDR2 FQGNSA. DNA for the CDR3: TGTGCCAGCAGCCGTATACCGGGAGGAACCTGCGAGCAGTACTTC. Amino acids: CASSRIPGGTCEQYF.

This chain joins TRBV7-2 and TRBJ2-3; 7 nucleotides agree with TRBD2. After removal of 3 bases from V and 3 bases from J, the junction contained 3 bases not matched to a gene. The CDR3 totals 14 residues. CDR1 is SGHTA, CDR2 FQGNSA, per germline. The DNA of the CDR3 is TGTGCCAGCAGCTTCATGGGGGGGACAGATACGCAGTATTTT. This codes for CASSFMGGTDTQYF.

J is TRBJ2-3 and V is TRBV6-2 or TRBV6-3; 7 bases are a match to TRBD2. Germline values: CDR1 MNHEY, CDR2 SVGEGT. With V trimmed by 2 bases and J by 4 bases, 12 bases remained unmatched. This CDR3 region has 17 residues. CDR3 in DNA: TGTGCCAGCAGTTACAATCCCTACGGGGGGAGCGCAGATACGCAGTATTTT. Translated, it gives CASSYNPYGGSADTQYF.

There are a few counts of this clonotype. The chain is built from TRBV6-6 and TRBJ1-1; 10 nucleotides agree with TRBD1. Germline V gene data show CDR1 as MNHNY and CDR2 as SVGAGI (reference sequence). CDR3 length: 15 residues. Losses at the gene ends were 10 bases for V and 4 bases for J; bases not matched to a gene: 12. The CDR3 DNA reads TGTGCCACAGCCCCCTGGGACAGGGGCTCCACTGAAGCTTTCTTT. As protein: CATAPWDRGSTEAFF.

This clonotype has just a few counts. The chain recombines TRBV5-1 with TRBJ1-2; TRBD1 is a possible D gene (5 bases). The germline V and J ends were trimmed by 5 bases and 8 bases, with 19 bases remaining between them. This CDR3 is built from 14 residues. Germline lookup yields CDR1 SGHRS and CDR2 YFSETQ. The CDR3 sequence: CASREIQGIGGYTF. CDR3 DNA sequence: TGCGCCAGCAGGGAAATTCAGGGTATTGGGGGCTACACCTTC.

To note about this clonotype: Sequence at one end of the junction differs from germline and may be a read error. The rearrangement uses TRBV3-1 and TRBJ2-5; D ambiguous. Germline CDR1 LGHDT, CDR2 YNNKEL (reference sequence). The CDR3 has 12 amino acids. For the CDR3, the DNA is TGTGCCGGCAGCCCCTTGGAAGAGACCCAGTACTTC. Its protein is CAGSPLEETQYF.